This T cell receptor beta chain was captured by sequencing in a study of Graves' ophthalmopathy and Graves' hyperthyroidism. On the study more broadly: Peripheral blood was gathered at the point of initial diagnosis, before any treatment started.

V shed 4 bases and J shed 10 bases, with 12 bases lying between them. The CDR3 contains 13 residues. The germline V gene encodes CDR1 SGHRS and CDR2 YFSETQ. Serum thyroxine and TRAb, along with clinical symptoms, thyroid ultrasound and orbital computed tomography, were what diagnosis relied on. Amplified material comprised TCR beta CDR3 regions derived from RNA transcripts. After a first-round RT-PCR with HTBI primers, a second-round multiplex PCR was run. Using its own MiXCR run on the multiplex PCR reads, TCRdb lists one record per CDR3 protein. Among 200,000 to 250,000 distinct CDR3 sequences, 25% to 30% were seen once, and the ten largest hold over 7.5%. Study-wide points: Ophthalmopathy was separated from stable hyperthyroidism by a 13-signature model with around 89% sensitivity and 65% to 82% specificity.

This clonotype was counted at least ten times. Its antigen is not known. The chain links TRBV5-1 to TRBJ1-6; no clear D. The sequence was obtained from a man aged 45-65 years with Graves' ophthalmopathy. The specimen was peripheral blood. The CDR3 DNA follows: TGCGCCAGCAGCACCATGCAGCGCTCACCCCTCCACTTT. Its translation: CASSTMQRSPLHF.